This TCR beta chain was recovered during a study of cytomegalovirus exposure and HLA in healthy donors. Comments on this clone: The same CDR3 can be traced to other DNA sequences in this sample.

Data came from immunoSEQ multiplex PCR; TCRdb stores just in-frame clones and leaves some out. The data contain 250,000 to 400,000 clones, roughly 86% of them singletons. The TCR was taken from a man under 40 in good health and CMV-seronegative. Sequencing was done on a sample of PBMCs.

CDR3 DNA sequence: TGTGCCAGCAGCTCAAGACAGGGGTTAAGCAATCAGCCCCAGCATTTT. Translation gives CASSSRQGLSNQPQHF. The V call is TRBV7-8, the J call TRBJ1-5; TRBD1 matches at 8 bases. The CDR3 sequence is 16 residues long. Losses at the gene ends were 4 bases for V and 1 base for J; bases not matched to a gene: 6. The germline V gene encodes CDR1 SGHVS and CDR2 FQNEAQ.